This TCR beta chain was identified during a study of blood T cell repertoires in COVID-19. As for the study in general: COVID-19 samples collected from the United States, Italy and Spain covered acute and convalescent phases.

Clones were sequenced by immunoSEQ multiplex PCR, and TCRdb holds only the in-frame ones, with some missing. The repertoire holds approximately 230,000 clones, with 70% to 85% as singletons. The CDR3 totals 14 residues. The germline V gene has CDR1 SQVTM and CDR2 ANQGSEA. Trimming cost V 6 bases and J 6 bases; bases outside gene matches: 5. Material: peripheral blood. J is TRBJ2-1 and V is TRBV29-1; TRBD2 matches 13 bases. This TCR came from a woman in her 40s with active or convalescent COVID-19. In DNA, the CDR3 is TGCAGCGTGGCCACTAGCGGGGGGGCCAATGAGCAGTTCTTC. It codes for CSVATSGGANEQFF.